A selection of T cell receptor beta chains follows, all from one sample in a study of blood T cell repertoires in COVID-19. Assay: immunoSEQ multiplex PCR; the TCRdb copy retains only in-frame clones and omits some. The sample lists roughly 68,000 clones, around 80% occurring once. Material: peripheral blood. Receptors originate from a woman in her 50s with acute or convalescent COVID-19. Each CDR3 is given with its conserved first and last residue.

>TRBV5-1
CASKRTSGGEETQYF
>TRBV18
CASSPSSDRDNSPLHF
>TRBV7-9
CASSEGTAYYGYTF
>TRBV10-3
CAISGDRAPGYTF
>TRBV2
CASSESGSVHNEQFF
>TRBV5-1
CASSLEGTGAGNTIYF
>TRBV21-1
CASSKVPTGDSYEQYF
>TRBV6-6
CASSQGQYSNQPQHF
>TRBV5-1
CASSLDGGGYEQYF
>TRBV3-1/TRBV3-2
CASRNRVAKNIQYF